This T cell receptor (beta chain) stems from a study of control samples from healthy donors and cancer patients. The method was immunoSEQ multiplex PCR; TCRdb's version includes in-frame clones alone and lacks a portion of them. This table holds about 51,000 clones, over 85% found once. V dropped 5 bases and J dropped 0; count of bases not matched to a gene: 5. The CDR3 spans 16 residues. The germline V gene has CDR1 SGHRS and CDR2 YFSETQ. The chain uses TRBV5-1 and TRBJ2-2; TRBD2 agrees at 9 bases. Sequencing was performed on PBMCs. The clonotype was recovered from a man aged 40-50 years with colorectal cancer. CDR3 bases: TGCGCCAGCAGGAGACTAGCGGCCGCGAACACCGGGGAGCTGTTTTTT. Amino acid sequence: CASRRLAAANTGELFF.